The subject of this entry is one T cell receptor (beta chain). Its matching antigen is unknown. The entry originates in a study of metastatic and nonmetastatic thyroid tumors. Study as a whole: For malignant and benign thyroid patients, tumor or nodule tissue and blood were the sources whose repertoires were compared. Study results and caveats: Malignant tumors reportedly showed significantly higher TCR beta diversity than benign nodules in both blood and tumor.

Patients underwent thyroid surgery, and none had received any treatment before it. The junction had 3 bases not matched to a gene; V was cut back by 2 bases and J by 2 bases. CDR1 and CDR2 (germline): MDHEN, SYDVKM. The CDR3 consists of 14 residues. In the original workflow: Construction of a distant-metastasis classifier for papillary thyroid cancer relied on CDR3 differences across clinicopathological groups. TCRdb re-called the PCR reads via MiXCR. The V and J calls and clone size come from TCRdb's table, not from the authors' own analysis. The table includes some 13,000 clones, 30% to 35% detected once.

The sequenced sample was tumor tissue. The sequence came from a female donor with papillary thyroid cancer or a benign thyroid nodule (not recorded which). Some clones in this sample may be carry-over from other donors' samples. The chain combines TRBV28 with TRBJ2-7; 7 nucleotides agree with TRBD1. Here the CDR3 reads CASSLITGAYEQYF. CDR3 nucleotides: TGTGCCAGCAGTTTAATCACAGGGGCCTACGAGCAGTACTTC. Full variable domain (remainder filled in from reference TRBV28 and TRBJ2-7): DVKVTQSSRYLVKRTGEKVFLECVQDMDHENMFWYRQDPGLGLRLIYFSYDVKMKEKGDIPEGYSVSREKKERFSLILESASTNQTSMYLCASSLITGAYEQYFGPGTRLTVT.